This T cell receptor (beta chain) was obtained from a study of T cells in Graves' hyperthyroidism and ophthalmopathy. Amplified TCR beta CDR3 regions came from RNA transcripts. Carried out on the TCR CDR3, a first-round RT-PCR used the HTBI primer set. TCRdb re-derived calls from the multiplex PCR reads in MiXCR, one entry per CDR3 protein. In the table there are roughly 300,000 distinct CDR3 sequences, around a sixth of which are singletons. Used for diagnoses were clinical symptoms, serum thyroxine and TRAb, thyroid ultrasound and orbital computed tomography. The CDR3 consists of 16 residues. Germline lookup yields CDR1 KGHDR and CDR2 SFDVKD. With 5 bases removed from V and 2 bases from J, the gap between germline ends came to 14 bases.

The genes are TRBV24-1 and TRBJ2-2; tentatively, D is TRBD1 or TRBD2 (5 bases each). The clonotype comes from a woman aged 45-65 years with Graves' hyperthyroidism. The sequencing sample was made of blood. The CDR3 DNA follows: TGTGCCACCAGTGCAGAGGTGGGGACCAACACCGGGGAGCTGTTTTTT. It encodes CATSAEVGTNTGELFF.